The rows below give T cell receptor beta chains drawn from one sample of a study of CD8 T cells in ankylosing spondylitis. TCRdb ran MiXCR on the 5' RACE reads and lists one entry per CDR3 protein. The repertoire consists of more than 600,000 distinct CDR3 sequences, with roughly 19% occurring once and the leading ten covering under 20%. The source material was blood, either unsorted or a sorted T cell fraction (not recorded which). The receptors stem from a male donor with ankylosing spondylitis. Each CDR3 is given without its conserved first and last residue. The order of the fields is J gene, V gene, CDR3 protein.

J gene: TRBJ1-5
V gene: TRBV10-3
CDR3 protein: AISDPNAQGANQPQH

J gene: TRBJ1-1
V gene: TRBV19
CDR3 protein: ASSRTMNTEAF

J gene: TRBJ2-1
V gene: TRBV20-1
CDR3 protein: SAFPSGDEQF

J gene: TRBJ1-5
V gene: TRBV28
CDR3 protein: ASSPGQGLGNQPQH

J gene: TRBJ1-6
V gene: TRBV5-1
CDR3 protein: ASSFEGGNSPLH

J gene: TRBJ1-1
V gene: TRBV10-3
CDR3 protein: AISVEGTEAF

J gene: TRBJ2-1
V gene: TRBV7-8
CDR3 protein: ASSPGLRNNEQF

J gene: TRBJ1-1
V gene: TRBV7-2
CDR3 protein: ASSTLRKGGNTEAF

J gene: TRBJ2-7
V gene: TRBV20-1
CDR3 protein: SARDPGQEIYEQY

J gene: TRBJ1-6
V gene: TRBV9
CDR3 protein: ASSPLRGYNSPLH

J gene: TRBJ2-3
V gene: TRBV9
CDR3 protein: ASSLRPIDTQY

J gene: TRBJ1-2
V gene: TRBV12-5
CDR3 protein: ASGLEDHYGYT

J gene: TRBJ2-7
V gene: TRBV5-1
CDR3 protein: ASSLDRHEQY

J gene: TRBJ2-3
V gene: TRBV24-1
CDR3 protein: ATSDLLGDGTDTQY

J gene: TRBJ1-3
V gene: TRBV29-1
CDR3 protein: SGTGSSGNTIY

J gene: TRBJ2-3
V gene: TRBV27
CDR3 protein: ASMTDSSTDTQY

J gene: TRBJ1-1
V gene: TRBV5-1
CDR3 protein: ASKPGTANTEAF

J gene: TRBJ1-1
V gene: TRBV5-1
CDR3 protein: ASSASTGSETEAF